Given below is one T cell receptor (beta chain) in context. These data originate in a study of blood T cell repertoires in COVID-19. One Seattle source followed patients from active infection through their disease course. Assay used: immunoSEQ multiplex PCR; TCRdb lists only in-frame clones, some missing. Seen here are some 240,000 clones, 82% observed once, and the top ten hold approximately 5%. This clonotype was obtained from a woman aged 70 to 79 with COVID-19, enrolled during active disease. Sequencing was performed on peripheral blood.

In nucleotides, the CDR3 is TGTGCCATCAGTGAGCCTCTGGGACTAGCGGATCTCGCTAGCACAGATACGCAGTATTTT. Protein: CAISEPLGLADLASTDTQYF. V gene TRBV10-3 combines with J gene TRBJ2-3; TRBD2 matches at 11 bases. CDR3 length: 20 amino acids. Trimming removed 2 bases from V and 0 bases from J; junction bases left unmatched: 13. Per the germline V gene, CDR1 is ENHRY and CDR2 is SYGVKD.